Listed below are T cell receptor beta chains from one sample, sequenced in a study of cytomegalovirus exposure and HLA in healthy donors. Measured with immunoSEQ multiplex PCR; TCRdb has only the in-frame clones, and not every one. The sample includes 70,000 to 90,000 clones, roughly 82% of them seen just once. Source material: PBMCs. Receptors were obtained from a male donor in good health and CMV-seropositive. CDR3s include the opening cysteine and the closing phenylalanine or tryptophan. Each record gives: CDR3 protein, CDR3 DNA, J gene, V gene, D gene, clone size. D genes are given only for firm matches. The size field is filled for only some rows; it gives once, few, many or a size class.

CDR3 protein: CAWNKFKTQYF
CDR3 DNA: TGTGCCTGGAACAAGTTCAAGACCCAGTACTTC
J gene: TRBJ2-5
V gene: TRBV30
D gene: NA
clone size: NA

CDR3 protein: CAWSVGGDTQYF
CDR3 DNA: TGTGCCTGGAGTGTAGGAGGAGATACGCAGTATTTT
J gene: TRBJ2-3
V gene: TRBV30
D gene: NA
clone size: NA

CDR3 protein: CASSRTGPDTEQFF
CDR3 DNA: TGTGCCAGCAGTCGAACTGGGCCTGACACTGAGCAGTTCTTC
J gene: TRBJ2-1
V gene: TRBV6-4
D gene: NA
clone size: few

CDR3 protein: CAIPLGHGRYGYTF
CDR3 DNA: TGTGCCATCCCCCTGGGGCACGGCCGCTATGGCTACACCTTC
J gene: TRBJ1-2
V gene: TRBV28
D gene: NA
clone size: few

CDR3 protein: CASSLEAGGRETQYF
CDR3 DNA: TGTGCCAGCAGCTTGGAAGCGGGGGGGCGAGAGACCCAGTACTTC
J gene: TRBJ2-5
V gene: TRBV5-4
D gene: TRBD2
clone size: NA

CDR3 protein: CASGEGEETQYF
CDR3 DNA: TGTGCCAGCGGGGAGGGAGAAGAGACCCAGTACTTC
J gene: TRBJ2-5
V gene: TRBV9
D gene: TRBD2
clone size: once

CDR3 protein: CASSITSGGKPTNEKLFF
CDR3 DNA: TGTGCCAGTAGTATAACGTCGGGTGGAAAACCAACTAACGAAAAACTGTTTTTT
J gene: TRBJ1-4
V gene: TRBV19
D gene: NA
clone size: NA

CDR3 protein: CSVWKGLGYTF
CDR3 DNA: TGCAGCGTCTGGAAGGGGCTTGGCTACACCTTC
J gene: TRBJ1-2
V gene: TRBV29-1
D gene: NA
clone size: NA

CDR3 protein: CASRTSGTEINSPLHF
CDR3 DNA: TGTGCCAGCAGGACCTCCGGGACAGAAATTAATTCACCCCTCCACTTT
J gene: TRBJ1-6
V gene: TRBV7-2
D gene: TRBD1
clone size: once

CDR3 protein: CASSLEGGLSEAFF
CDR3 DNA: TGCGCCAGCAGCTTGGAAGGAGGCCTCTCAGAAGCTTTCTTT
J gene: TRBJ1-1
V gene: TRBV5-1
D gene: NA
clone size: once

CDR3 protein: CASSEWETSGETQYF
CDR3 DNA: TGTGCCAGCAGTGAATGGGAGACTAGCGGAGAGACCCAGTACTTC
J gene: TRBJ2-5
V gene: TRBV2
D gene: TRBD2
clone size: NA

CDR3 protein: CASSPIHVSGNTIYF
CDR3 DNA: TGTGCCAGCTCACCGATACACGTCTCTGGAAACACCATATATTTT
J gene: TRBJ1-3
V gene: TRBV18
D gene: NA
clone size: once

CDR3 protein: CASPSSLTSSSTDTQYF
CDR3 DNA: TGTGCCAGCCCCTCAAGCCTGACTAGCAGTAGCACAGATACGCAGTATTTT
J gene: TRBJ2-3
V gene: TRBV7-9
D gene: TRBD2
clone size: NA

CDR3 protein: CASSWEETFYEQYF
CDR3 DNA: TGTGCCAGCAGTTGGGAGGAGACCTTCTACGAGCAGTACTTC
J gene: TRBJ2-7
V gene: TRBV27
D gene: NA
clone size: NA

CDR3 protein: CASSKQMQETQYF
CDR3 DNA: TGCGCCAGCAGTAAACAAATGCAAGAGACCCAGTACTTC
J gene: TRBJ2-5
V gene: TRBV5-1
D gene: NA
clone size: few

CDR3 protein: CASSVGEGARTEAFF
CDR3 DNA: TGTGCCAGCAGCGTAGGAGAGGGGGCGCGGACTGAAGCTTTCTTT
J gene: TRBJ1-1
V gene: TRBV9
D gene: TRBD1
clone size: NA

CDR3 protein: CASSPVAPRDTEAFF
CDR3 DNA: TGTGCCAGCAGCCCCGTTGCGCCGAGGGACACTGAAGCTTTCTTT
J gene: TRBJ1-1
V gene: TRBV6-6
D gene: NA
clone size: once

CDR3 protein: CAWNSHRGNYTF
CDR3 DNA: TGTGCCTGGAACTCGCACAGGGGAAATTACACCTTC
J gene: TRBJ1-2
V gene: TRBV30
D gene: TRBD1
clone size: once

CDR3 protein: CASKTGGVLTDTQYF
CDR3 DNA: TGTGCCAGCAAGACAGGGGGCGTCCTCACAGATACGCAGTATTTT
J gene: TRBJ2-3
V gene: TRBV2
D gene: TRBD1
clone size: NA

CDR3 protein: CASSPMGGEQFF
CDR3 DNA: TGTGCCAGCTCACCAATGGGGGGTGAGCAGTTCTTC
J gene: TRBJ2-1
V gene: TRBV18
D gene: NA
clone size: NA

CDR3 protein: CASSHPGTSIAGEQFF
CDR3 DNA: TGTGCCAGCAGCCACCCCGGGACTAGCATAGCGGGTGAGCAGTTCTTC
J gene: TRBJ2-1
V gene: TRBV7-3
D gene: TRBD2
clone size: NA

CDR3 protein: CASSSGRNEQFF
CDR3 DNA: TGTGCCAGCAGCTCAGGGAGGAATGAGCAGTTCTTC
J gene: TRBJ2-1
V gene: TRBV5-8
D gene: NA
clone size: NA

CDR3 protein: CASSRAASGGRNTGELFF
CDR3 DNA: TGTGCCAGCAGCCGCGCGGCTAGCGGGGGGCGGAACACCGGGGAGCTGTTTTTT
J gene: TRBJ2-2
V gene: TRBV7-6
D gene: TRBD2
clone size: NA

CDR3 protein: CASSLLKTGDQETQYF
CDR3 DNA: TGTGCCAGCTCACTCCTTAAGACAGGGGACCAAGAGACCCAGTACTTC
J gene: TRBJ2-5
V gene: TRBV18
D gene: TRBD1
clone size: NA

CDR3 protein: CASRGFMNTEAFF
CDR3 DNA: TGTGCCAGCCGGGGGTTTATGAACACTGAAGCTTTCTTT
J gene: TRBJ1-1
V gene: TRBV6-5
D gene: NA
clone size: NA

CDR3 protein: CASSEAQVYGYTF
CDR3 DNA: TGTGCCAGCAGTGAAGCGCAGGTCTATGGCTACACCTTC
J gene: TRBJ1-2
V gene: TRBV6-1
D gene: NA
clone size: NA

CDR3 protein: CASSFGGENYGYTF
CDR3 DNA: TGCGCCAGCAGCTTCGGGGGAGAGAACTATGGCTACACCTTC
J gene: TRBJ1-2
V gene: TRBV5-1
D gene: NA
clone size: NA

CDR3 protein: CASSTTGSPDLQYF
CDR3 DNA: TGCGCCAGCAGCACTACCGGGAGCCCTGATTTGCAGTATTTT
J gene: TRBJ2-3
V gene: TRBV4-1
D gene: NA
clone size: NA

CDR3 protein: CASSLGQGSYGYTF
CDR3 DNA: TGCGCCAGCAGCTTGGGACAGGGGAGCTATGGCTACACCTTC
J gene: TRBJ1-2
V gene: TRBV5-1
D gene: TRBD1
clone size: NA

CDR3 protein: CASSSRGGSTDTQYF
CDR3 DNA: TGTGCCAGCAGCTCGCGGGGGGGCAGCACAGATACGCAGTATTTT
J gene: TRBJ2-3
V gene: TRBV7-8
D gene: TRBD2
clone size: NA

CDR3 protein: CASTGQGSTGELFF
CDR3 DNA: TGTGCCAGCACAGGACAGGGAAGCACCGGGGAGCTGTTTTTT
J gene: TRBJ2-2
V gene: TRBV7-3
D gene: TRBD1
clone size: NA

CDR3 protein: CASSQDGRGGSPLHF
CDR3 DNA: TGTGCCAGCAGCCAAGACGGGAGGGGTGGTTCACCCCTCCACTTT
J gene: TRBJ1-6
V gene: TRBV14
D gene: NA
clone size: NA

CDR3 protein: CATSSADRGLYEQYF
CDR3 DNA: TGTGCCACCAGCAGTGCCGACAGGGGGCTCTACGAGCAGTACTTC
J gene: TRBJ2-7
V gene: TRBV15
D gene: TRBD1
clone size: NA

CDR3 protein: CASSLQGSGNTIYF
CDR3 DNA: TGCGCCAGCAGCTTGCAGGGTTCCGGAAACACCATATATTTT
J gene: TRBJ1-3
V gene: TRBV5-1
D gene: NA
clone size: NA

CDR3 protein: CASSTQAGPGREKLFF
CDR3 DNA: TGTGCCAGCAGCACCCAGGCGGGGCCTGGGCGTGAAAAACTGTTTTTT
J gene: TRBJ1-4
V gene: TRBV5-6
D gene: NA
clone size: NA

CDR3 protein: CASSANRDQPQHF
CDR3 DNA: TGTGCCAGCAGTGCAAACAGGGATCAGCCCCAGCATTTT
J gene: TRBJ1-5
V gene: TRBV6-5
D gene: NA
clone size: NA

CDR3 protein: CASRTPSGGAYEQYF
CDR3 DNA: TGTGCCAGCAGGACTCCTAGCGGGGGGGCCTACGAGCAGTACTTC
J gene: TRBJ2-7
V gene: TRBV28
D gene: TRBD2
clone size: NA

CDR3 protein: CAWSVTGGWKGYTF
CDR3 DNA: TGTGCCTGGAGTGTAACTGGGGGCTGGAAGGGCTACACCTTC
J gene: TRBJ1-2
V gene: TRBV30
D gene: NA
clone size: NA

CDR3 protein: CASSPKDIYGYTF
CDR3 DNA: TGTGCCAGCAGCCCGAAGGACATCTATGGCTACACCTTC
J gene: TRBJ1-2
V gene: TRBV7-9
D gene: NA
clone size: NA

CDR3 protein: CSVDRPGQGNTEAFF
CDR3 DNA: TGCAGCGTTGACCGTCCGGGACAGGGGAACACTGAAGCTTTCTTT
J gene: TRBJ1-1
V gene: TRBV29-1
D gene: TRBD1
clone size: NA

CDR3 protein: CASSQAGGPVEQFF
CDR3 DNA: TGCGCCAGCAGCCAAGCAGGGGGACCCGTTGAGCAGTTCTTC
J gene: TRBJ2-1
V gene: TRBV4-1
D gene: TRBD1
clone size: NA

CDR3 protein: CASSIEGRSNQPQHF
CDR3 DNA: TGTGCCAGTAGTATTGAGGGCCGCAGCAATCAGCCCCAGCATTTT
J gene: TRBJ1-5
V gene: TRBV19
D gene: NA
clone size: NA